This T cell receptor beta chain originates from a study of blood T cell repertoires in COVID-19. Background on the study: Acute-phase and convalescent COVID-19 samples originated in the United States, Italy and Spain. Sources were T cells, B-cell-depleted T cells, or PBMCs; the material itself was cDNA or gDNA.

Germline V CDR1 and CDR2: LNHDA, SQIVND (reference sequence). V was clipped by 5 bases and J by 3 bases, with 16 bases between them. This CDR3 is built from 15 residues. As originally analysed: Reference gene primer amplification gave nucleated cell count estimates. Assay used: immunoSEQ multiplex PCR; TCRdb lists only in-frame clones, some missing. That table is the source of V, J and clone size, and D and trimming were worked out from the DNA. The repertoire includes roughly 230,000 clones, about 86% of them detected once, and less than 5.5% sits in the top ten. This clonotype was obtained from a man aged 45-65 years with active or convalescent COVID-19. Material: peripheral blood. This rearrangement joins TRBV19 to TRBJ1-2; D is uncertain. The CDR3 DNA sequence: TGTGCCAGTAGTCAAAATCATCAATCGGACTATGGCTACACCTTC. This encodes CASSQNHQSDYGYTF. Looking up the rest from reference TRBV19 and TRBJ1-2 gives the full variable domain: DGGITQSPKYLFRKEGQNVTLSCEQNLNHDAMYWYRQDPGQGLRLIYYSQIVNDFQKGDIAEGYSVSREKKESFPLTVTSAQKNPTAFYLCASSQNHQSDYGYTFGSGTRLTVV.